This TCR beta chain was recovered during a study of Graves' ophthalmopathy and Graves' hyperthyroidism. This clonotype showed up many times. The junction and the germline gene differ at one end; a read error may be behind it. From germline, CDR1 is PRHDT and CDR2 FYEKMQ (reference sequence). This CDR3 has 14 amino acids. Hyperthyroidism was classified as stable if no ophthalmopathy occurred within 18 months of follow-up. A roughly 10 ml volume of fresh peripheral blood provided the PBMCs. RNA served as the template for amplifying TCR beta CDR3 regions. A first-round RT-PCR used HTBI primers, followed by a second-round multiplex PCR. MiXCR was run by TCRdb on the multiplex PCR reads, yielding one entry per CDR3 protein. Counted here are roughly 380,000 distinct CDR3 sequences, roughly 15% occurring once; the ten biggest clones make up about 7.3%.

This clonotype was obtained from a woman under 30 with stable Graves' hyperthyroidism. Sequencing input: peripheral blood. The chain links TRBV13 to TRBJ2-4; 9 bases align to TRBD1. The CDR3 loop reads CASSLGQGNSIKYF. In DNA, the CDR3 is TGTGCCAGCAGCCTCGGACAGGGGAATAGCATTAAGTACTTC.